This T cell receptor beta chain was identified in a study of cytomegalovirus exposure and HLA in healthy donors. Primers included in the PCR were 60 Vbeta and 13 Jbeta primers. Measured with immunoSEQ multiplex PCR; TCRdb has only the in-frame clones, and not every one. Counted here are approximately 160,000 clones, over 70% occurring once; the ten biggest clones make up 6.5% to 8.5%. CDR3 size: 14 residues. The germline CDR1 and CDR2 sequences are MNHNS and SASEGT. With V trimmed by 7 bases and J by 8 bases, 10 bases remained unmatched. At the time of sampling, donors were nominally healthy, though unrecorded immune exposures were likely.

The receptor comes from a woman in her thirties or forties in good health and CMV-seropositive. The sequenced material came from PBMCs. This chain joins TRBV6-1 and TRBJ2-7; 11 nucleotides line up with TRBD1. CDR3 amino acids: CASILGQGGSQQYF. DNA of the CDR3: TGTGCCAGCATATTGGGACAGGGGGGATCCCAGCAGTACTTC.